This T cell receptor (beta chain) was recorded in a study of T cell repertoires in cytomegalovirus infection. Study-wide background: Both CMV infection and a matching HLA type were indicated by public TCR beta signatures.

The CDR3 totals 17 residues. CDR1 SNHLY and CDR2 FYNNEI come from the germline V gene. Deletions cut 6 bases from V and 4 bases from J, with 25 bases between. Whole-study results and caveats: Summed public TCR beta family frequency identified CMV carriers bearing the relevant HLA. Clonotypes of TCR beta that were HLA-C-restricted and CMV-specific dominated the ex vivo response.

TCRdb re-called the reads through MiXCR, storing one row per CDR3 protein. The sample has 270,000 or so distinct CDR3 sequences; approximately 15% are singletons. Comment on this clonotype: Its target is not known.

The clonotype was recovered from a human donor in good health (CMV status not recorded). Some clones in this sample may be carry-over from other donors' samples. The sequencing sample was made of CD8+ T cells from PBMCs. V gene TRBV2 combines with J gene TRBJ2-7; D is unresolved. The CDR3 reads CASRNPEDGSVGYEQYF. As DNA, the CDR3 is TGTGCCAGCAGAAATCCAGAGGACGGTTCGGTTGGGTACGAGCAGTACTTC.